This entry features one T cell receptor (beta chain) sequence. Its antigen remains unidentified. This entry comes from a study of PD-1 blockade in classical Hodgkin lymphoma. Findings and limits, study-wide: Lower baseline TCR diversity was reported for newly diagnosed patients than for healthy donors. For complete responders, baseline diversity was comparable to that of newly diagnosed patients. A significant rise in TCR diversity was seen by C4D1 for CD4+ cells but not for CD8+ cells.

Germline V gene lookup returns CDR1 SGHKS and CDR2 YYEKEE (reference sequence). CDR3 length equals 14 residues. With 2 bases removed from V and 3 bases from J, the gap between germline ends came to 11 bases. Profiled with immunoSEQ multiplex PCR; TCRdb holds only in-frame clones, not every one. The sample lists approximately 150,000 clones, 78% occurring once. Relapse was seen in all patients after autologous stem cell transplantation, and brentuximab vedotin exposure was variable. The chain carries TRBV5-5 and TRBJ1-1, with a tentative D call TRBD1 (5 bases). The source was peripheral blood mononuclear cells (PBMCs), collected before the second cycle of nivolumab. The clonotype originates from a human donor with classical Hodgkin lymphoma. The CDR3 bases are TGTGCCAGCAGCTTTTTCGGGGGGGACACTGAAGCTTTCTTT. This translates into CASSFFGGDTEAFF.